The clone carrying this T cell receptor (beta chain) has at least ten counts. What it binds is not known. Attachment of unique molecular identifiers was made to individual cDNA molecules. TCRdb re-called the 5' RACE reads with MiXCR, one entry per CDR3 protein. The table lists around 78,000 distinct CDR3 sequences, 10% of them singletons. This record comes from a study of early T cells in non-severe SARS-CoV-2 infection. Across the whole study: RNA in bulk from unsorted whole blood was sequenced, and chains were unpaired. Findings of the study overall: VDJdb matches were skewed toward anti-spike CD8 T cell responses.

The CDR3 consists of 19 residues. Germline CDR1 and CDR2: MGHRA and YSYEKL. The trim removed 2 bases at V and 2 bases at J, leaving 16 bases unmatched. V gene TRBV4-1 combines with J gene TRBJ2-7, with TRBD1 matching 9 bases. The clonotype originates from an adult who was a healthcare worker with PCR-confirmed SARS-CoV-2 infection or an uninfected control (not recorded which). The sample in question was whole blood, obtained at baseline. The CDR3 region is CASSQSSGTGSHRTYEQYF. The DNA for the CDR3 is TGCGCCAGCAGCCAAAGTTCCGGGACAGGGTCTCATCGGACCTACGAGCAGTACTTC.